This T cell receptor (beta chain) was sequenced in a study of cytomegalovirus exposure and HLA in healthy donors. General study points: In a later analysis, donors in an Asian-associated ancestry cluster reportedly had fewer N-insertions in productive TCRs than the cohort mean. A missense variant in DCLRE1C was later tied to TCR beta V- and J-gene trimming.

This PCR relied on a set of 60 Vbeta primers and 13 Jbeta primers. Here immunoSEQ multiplex PCR was the method, and the copy in TCRdb shows in-frame clones only, minus some. Among about 110,000 clones listed, 65% to 80% were seen once. Germline CDR1 reads MGHDK; CDR2 reads SYGVNS. CDR3 length equals 14 residues. Between the trimmed V and J ends, which lost 8 bases and 0 bases, there was a span of 12 bases. To note about this clone: As yet, its antigen is unknown.

Sequencing was performed on PBMCs. The V gene is TRBV25-1, the J gene TRBJ2-3; D is perhaps TRBD2 (5 bases). The TCR originated in a man younger than 40 in good health and CMV-seropositive. CDR3 nucleotides: TGTGCCAGCGCCTTCAGCGGAAGCACAGATACGCAGTATTTT. Translation: CASAFSGSTDTQYF.